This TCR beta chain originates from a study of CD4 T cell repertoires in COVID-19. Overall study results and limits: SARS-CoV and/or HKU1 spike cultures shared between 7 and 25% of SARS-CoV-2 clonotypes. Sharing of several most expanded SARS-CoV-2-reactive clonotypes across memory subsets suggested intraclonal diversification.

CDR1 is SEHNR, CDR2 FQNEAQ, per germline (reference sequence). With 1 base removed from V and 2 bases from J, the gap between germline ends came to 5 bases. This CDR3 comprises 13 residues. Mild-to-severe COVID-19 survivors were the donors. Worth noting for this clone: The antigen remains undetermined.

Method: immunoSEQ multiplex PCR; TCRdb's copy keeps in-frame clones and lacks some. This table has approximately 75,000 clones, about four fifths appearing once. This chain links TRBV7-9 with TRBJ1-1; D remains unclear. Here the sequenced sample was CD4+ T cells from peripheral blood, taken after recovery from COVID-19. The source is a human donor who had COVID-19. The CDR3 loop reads CASSLDPNTEAFF. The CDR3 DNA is TGTGCCAGCAGCTTAGACCCAAACACTGAAGCTTTCTTT. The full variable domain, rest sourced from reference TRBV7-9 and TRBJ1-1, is DTGVSQNPRHKITKRGQNVTFRCDPISEHNRLYWYRQTLGQGPEFLTYFQNEAQLEKSRLLSDRFSAERPKGSFSTLEIQRTEQGDSAMYLCASSLDPNTEAFFGQGTRLTVV.